This entry is about one T cell receptor beta chain. As yet, its antigen is unknown. These data belong to a study of cytomegalovirus exposure and HLA in healthy donors. General study points: Among CMV-associated TCR beta chains, most appeared HLA-restricted in a later analysis. Donor immune exposure was known only as CMV serostatus. After further analysis at a later stage, 16,951 TCR beta sequences were associated with HLA alleles at 0.05 false discovery rate.

PCR was performed using 60 Vbeta and 13 Jbeta primers. Data came from immunoSEQ multiplex PCR; TCRdb stores just in-frame clones and leaves some out. The data hold about 140,000 clones, with 72% observed a single time. V shed 0 bases and J shed 5 bases, with 6 bases lying between them. This CDR3 is built from 12 residues. Germline assignment: CDR1 SGHRS and CDR2 YFSETQ. Sequencing was carried out using PBMCs. The clonotype comes from a man aged 40-49 years in good health and CMV-seronegative. V gene TRBV5-1 combines with J gene TRBJ2-7; no clear D gene. CDR3 loop: CASSLAGNEQYF. In DNA, the CDR3 is TGCGCCAGCAGCTTGGCGGGTAACGAGCAGTACTTC.